The rows below give T cell receptor beta chains drawn from one sample of a study of Graves' ophthalmopathy and Graves' hyperthyroidism. TCRdb ran MiXCR on the multiplex PCR reads and lists one entry per CDR3 protein. The data contain 300,000 to 500,000 distinct CDR3 sequences, approximately 15% of them singletons. Material for sequencing was peripheral blood. The receptors shown here come from a woman between 18 and 30 years old with stable Graves' hyperthyroidism. CDR3s include the opening cysteine and the closing phenylalanine or tryptophan. The D gene is left open where the match is weak. Size values are once, few and many counts, or a class for expanded clones, and some rows have none.

cdr3_aa: CASSSPGQGAWNTEAFF; cdr3_nt: TGCGCCAGCAGCTCGCCGGGACAGGGGGCCTGGAACACTGAAGCTTTCTTT; j_call: TRBJ1-1; d_call: TRBD1; clone_size: many; v_call: TRBV5-1
cdr3_aa: CASSLDPGKSYEQYF; cdr3_nt: TGCGCCAGCAGCTTGGATCCAGGGAAATCCTACGAGCAGTACTTC; j_call: TRBJ2-7; d_call: .; clone_size: many; v_call: TRBV5-1
cdr3_aa: CASSANSYEQYF; cdr3_nt: TGTGCCAGCAGTGCTAACTCCTACGAGCAGTACTTC; j_call: TRBJ2-7; d_call: .; clone_size: many; v_call: TRBV25-1
cdr3_aa: CASTLASSQPQHF; cdr3_nt: TGTGCCAGCACCTTGGCCAGCAGCCAGCCCCAGCATTTT; j_call: TRBJ1-5; d_call: .; clone_size: many; v_call: TRBV12-3/TRBV12-4
cdr3_aa: CASSRPPGTGGTGANVLTF; cdr3_nt: TGCGCCAGCAGCCGGCCACCCGGGACAGGGGGCACTGGGGCCAACGTCCTGACTTTC; j_call: TRBJ2-6; d_call: TRBD1; clone_size: .; v_call: TRBV4-1
cdr3_aa: CASSHFLGRTGRYTGELFF; cdr3_nt: TGCGCCAGCAGCCATTTCCTCGGGAGGACAGGGAGATACACCGGGGAGCTGTTTTTT; j_call: TRBJ2-2; d_call: .; clone_size: many; v_call: TRBV4-3
cdr3_aa: CASKSTGPVHSPLHF; cdr3_nt: TGTGCCAGCAAGTCGACAGGTCCAGTACATTCACCCCTCCACTTT; j_call: TRBJ1-6; d_call: .; clone_size: many; v_call: TRBV2
cdr3_aa: CASSLGDRASGNTIYF; cdr3_nt: TGCGCCAGCAGCTTGGGAGACAGGGCTTCTGGAAACACCATATATTTT; j_call: TRBJ1-3; d_call: TRBD1; clone_size: few; v_call: TRBV5-1
cdr3_aa: CASSLVVDSGLNTEAFF; cdr3_nt: TGTGCCAGCAGCTTAGTGGTGGACAGCGGATTGAACACTGAAGCTTTCTTC; j_call: TRBJ1-1; d_call: .; clone_size: .; v_call: TRBV13
cdr3_aa: CASSPRGQFSGNTIYF; cdr3_nt: TGTGCCAGTAGTCCGAGGGGCCAGTTCTCTGGAAACACCATATATTTT; j_call: TRBJ1-3; d_call: .; clone_size: few; v_call: TRBV19
cdr3_aa: CASSVAGEVGTGELFF; cdr3_nt: TGTGCCAGCAGCGTAGCAGGGGAAGTAGGCACCGGGGAGCTGTTTTTT; j_call: TRBJ2-2; d_call: .; clone_size: few; v_call: TRBV9
cdr3_aa: CSARDTGLSNQPQHF; cdr3_nt: TGCAGTGCTAGAGATACAGGGTTGAGCAATCAGCCCCAGCATTTT; j_call: TRBJ1-5; d_call: .; clone_size: .; v_call: TRBV20-1
cdr3_aa: CASSLGRNYGYTF; cdr3_nt: TGTGCCAGCAGCCTGGGGCGAAACTATGGCTACACCTTC; j_call: TRBJ1-2; d_call: .; clone_size: many; v_call: TRBV12-3/TRBV12-4
cdr3_aa: CASTRSDTEAFF; cdr3_nt: TGTGCCAGCACAAGGTCGGACACTGAAGCTTTCTTT; j_call: TRBJ1-1; d_call: .; clone_size: many; v_call: TRBV5-6
cdr3_aa: CASSPRQIRGSKNIQYF; cdr3_nt: TGTGCCAGCAGCCCTAGACAGATCCGCGGCTCCAAAAACATTCAGTACTTC; j_call: TRBJ2-4; d_call: .; clone_size: many; v_call: TRBV5-6
cdr3_aa: CASSFNYGYTF; cdr3_nt: TGTGCCAGCAGTTTTAACTATGGCTACACCTTC; j_call: TRBJ1-2; d_call: .; clone_size: many; v_call: TRBV19
cdr3_aa: CASSSPRGYTF; cdr3_nt: TGTGCCAGCAGTTCCCCGCGAGGCTACACCTTC; j_call: TRBJ1-2; d_call: .; clone_size: .; v_call: TRBV28
cdr3_aa: CASSPRGPTASEQYF; cdr3_nt: TGTGCCAGCAGCCCCCGGGGACCGACCGCGTCCGAGCAGTACTTC; j_call: TRBJ2-7; d_call: .; clone_size: many; v_call: TRBV7-2
cdr3_aa: CASGRPGLADTDTQCF; cdr3_nt: TGTGCCAGCGGCCGACCCGGACTAGCCGACACAGATACGCAGTGTTTT; j_call: TRBJ2-3; d_call: TRBD2; clone_size: few; v_call: TRBV11-2
cdr3_aa: CASSQGGPPETQYF; cdr3_nt: TGTGCCAGCAGCCAAGGGGGGCCCCCGGAGACCCAGTACTTC; j_call: TRBJ2-5; d_call: .; clone_size: .; v_call: TRBV12-3/TRBV12-4
cdr3_aa: CASSHATGTGAAEAFF; cdr3_nt: TGCGCCAGCAGCCACGCAACCGGGACAGGGGCTGCTGAAGCTTTCTTT; j_call: TRBJ1-1; d_call: TRBD1; clone_size: many; v_call: TRBV5-1
cdr3_aa: CASSDKTSSPLHF; cdr3_nt: TGTGCCAGCAGTGACAAAACCAGTTCACCCCTCCACTTT; j_call: TRBJ1-6; d_call: .; clone_size: many; v_call: TRBV6-1
cdr3_aa: CSASWASGYEQYF; cdr3_nt: TGCAGTGCTAGTTGGGCTAGCGGTTACGAGCAGTACTTC; j_call: TRBJ2-7; d_call: TRBD2; clone_size: many; v_call: TRBV20-1
cdr3_aa: CASSIVRQGAEQYF; cdr3_nt: TGTGCCAGTAGTATAGTAAGACAGGGAGCCGAGCAGTACTTC; j_call: TRBJ2-7; d_call: TRBD1; clone_size: many; v_call: TRBV19
cdr3_aa: CASSQDWMSWTGGGFERWPQHF; cdr3_nt: TGCGCCAGCAGCCAAGATTGGATGTCTTGGACAGGGGGCGGGTTTGAGAGGTGGCCCCAGCATTTT; j_call: TRBJ1-5; d_call: TRBD1; clone_size: few; v_call: TRBV4-1
cdr3_aa: CSALGGTLQETQYF; cdr3_nt: TGCAGTGCTTTAGGCGGGACTTTGCAAGAGACCCAGTACTTC; j_call: TRBJ2-5; d_call: .; clone_size: many; v_call: TRBV20-1
cdr3_aa: CASRFGTSPGGELFF; cdr3_nt: TGTGCCAGCAGGTTCGGGACTAGCCCCGGCGGGGAGCTGTTTTTT; j_call: TRBJ2-2; d_call: TRBD2; clone_size: many; v_call: TRBV12-3/TRBV12-4
cdr3_aa: CASSFDYPGGSYNSPLHF; cdr3_nt: TGTGCCAGCAGCTTCGATTATCCAGGGGGCTCCTATAATTCACCCCTCCACTTT; j_call: TRBJ1-6; d_call: TRBD1; clone_size: many; v_call: TRBV11-2
cdr3_aa: CASSLAPRREAFF; cdr3_nt: TGTGCCAGCAGCTTAGCTCCGCGCCGAGAAGCTTTCTTT; j_call: TRBJ1-1; d_call: .; clone_size: many; v_call: TRBV11-3
cdr3_aa: CASADRPQETQYF; cdr3_nt: TGTGCCAGTGCCGACAGGCCCCAAGAGACCCAGTACTTC; j_call: TRBJ2-5; d_call: .; clone_size: .; v_call: TRBV7-3
cdr3_aa: CASSTPGSGSMETQYF; cdr3_nt: TGTGCCAGCAGTACCCCGGGTAGCGGGAGTATGGAGACCCAGTACTTC; j_call: TRBJ2-5; d_call: TRBD2; clone_size: .; v_call: TRBV28
cdr3_aa: CASSPKGIKNSPLHF; cdr3_nt: TGTGCCAGCAGCCCCAAGGGAATCAAGAATTCACCCCTCCACTTT; j_call: TRBJ1-6; d_call: .; clone_size: many; v_call: TRBV28
cdr3_aa: CASSRSRTGPSGYF; cdr3_nt: TGTGCCAGCTCACGCTCCAGGACAGGGCCCTCGGGGTACTTC; j_call: TRBJ2-5; d_call: TRBD1; clone_size: many; v_call: TRBV18
cdr3_aa: CASRQGRTGELFF; cdr3_nt: TGTGCCAGCCGGCAGGGACGGACCGGAGAGCTGTTTTTT; j_call: TRBJ2-2; d_call: .; clone_size: many; v_call: TRBV6-2/TRBV6-3
cdr3_aa: CASSLLGENTGELFF; cdr3_nt: TGTGCCAGCAGCTTATTAGGGGAGAACACCGGGGAGCTGTTTTTT; j_call: TRBJ2-2; d_call: .; clone_size: few; v_call: TRBV7-3
cdr3_aa: CATQPGWGASYEQYF; cdr3_nt: TGTGCCACCCAGCCCGGTTGGGGGGCCTCCTACGAGCAGTACTTC; j_call: TRBJ2-7; d_call: .; clone_size: many; v_call: TRBV6-1
cdr3_aa: CRDRGLSPSYEQYF; cdr3_nt: TGCAGGGACAGGGGGCTGTCCCCCTCCTACGAGCAGTACTTC; j_call: TRBJ2-7; d_call: TRBD1; clone_size: many; v_call: TRBV29-1
cdr3_aa: CASSISPGNTIYF; cdr3_nt: TGTGCCAGCAGTATATCACCTGGAAACACCATATATTTT; j_call: TRBJ1-3; d_call: .; clone_size: many; v_call: TRBV12-3/TRBV12-4
cdr3_aa: CASSLAHSGGQETQYF; cdr3_nt: TGTGCCAGCAGCTTAGCGCACAGCGGGGGTCAAGAGACCCAGTACTTC; j_call: TRBJ2-5; d_call: TRBD2; clone_size: many; v_call: TRBV7-9
cdr3_aa: CASSSFSGGTEAFF; cdr3_nt: TGTGCCAGCAGTTCGTTCTCCGGTGGCACTGAAGCTTTCTTT; j_call: TRBJ1-1; d_call: .; clone_size: many; v_call: TRBV6-5
cdr3_aa: CASSTPRQGLANYGYTF; cdr3_nt: TGTGCCAGCAGCACCCCCCGACAGGGTCTAGCTAACTATGGCTACACCTTC; j_call: TRBJ1-2; d_call: TRBD1; clone_size: many; v_call: TRBV11-2
cdr3_aa: CASRLTGEETQYF; cdr3_nt: TGTGCCAGCAGGTTGACAGGGGAAGAGACCCAGTACTTC; j_call: TRBJ2-5; d_call: TRBD1; clone_size: many; v_call: TRBV12-3/TRBV12-4
cdr3_aa: CASSWGRVSSYEQYF; cdr3_nt: TGCGCCAGCAGCTGGGGGCGGGTTAGCTCCTACGAGCAGTACTTC; j_call: TRBJ2-7; d_call: .; clone_size: many; v_call: TRBV5-1
cdr3_aa: CASSHPAAGGEAFF; cdr3_nt: TGCGCCAGCAGCCATCCAGCGGCAGGGGGGGAAGCTTTCTTT; j_call: TRBJ1-1; d_call: TRBD1; clone_size: .; v_call: TRBV4-1
cdr3_aa: CASSLPLAAPGEQYF; cdr3_nt: TGTGCCAGCAGCCTCCCTCTAGCGGCGCCCGGCGAGCAGTACTTC; j_call: TRBJ2-7; d_call: TRBD2; clone_size: .; v_call: TRBV11-2
cdr3_aa: CASSRPGGSFTGNTIYF; cdr3_nt: TGTGCCAGCAGCCGACCTGGGGGCAGCTTTACAGGAAACACCATATATTTT; j_call: TRBJ1-3; d_call: .; clone_size: many; v_call: TRBV14
cdr3_aa: CASSFGSRKETQYF; cdr3_nt: TGTGCCAGCAGTTTCGGCTCGCGGAAAGAGACCCAGTACTTC; j_call: TRBJ2-5; d_call: .; clone_size: many; v_call: TRBV12-3/TRBV12-4
cdr3_aa: CASSEMSSYDQYF; cdr3_nt: TGTGCCAGCAGTGAAATGAGCTCCTACGATCAGTACTTC; j_call: TRBJ2-7; d_call: .; clone_size: .; v_call: TRBV6-1
cdr3_aa: CASSIRASGGKETQYF; cdr3_nt: TGTGCCAGTAGTATTCGGGCTAGCGGGGGGAAAGAGACCCAGTACTTC; j_call: TRBJ2-5; d_call: TRBD2; clone_size: many; v_call: TRBV19
cdr3_aa: CASSYFGEQDDGYGYTF; cdr3_nt: TGTGCCAGCAGTTACTTCGGGGAACAGGACGACGGCTATGGCTACACCTTC; j_call: TRBJ1-2; d_call: .; clone_size: many; v_call: TRBV6-5
cdr3_aa: CASSADRVDTEAFF; cdr3_nt: TGTGCCAGCAGCGCGGACAGGGTGGACACTGAAGCTTTCTTT; j_call: TRBJ1-1; d_call: TRBD1; clone_size: .; v_call: TRBV13
cdr3_aa: CASRGRPEAFF; cdr3_nt: TGTGCCAGCAGAGGCAGGCCTGAAGCTTTCTTT; j_call: TRBJ1-1; d_call: .; clone_size: many; v_call: TRBV28
cdr3_aa: CSVRQGASSTGELFF; cdr3_nt: TGCAGCGTTAGGCAAGGGGCCTCGAGCACCGGGGAGCTGTTTTTT; j_call: TRBJ2-2; d_call: .; clone_size: many; v_call: TRBV29-1
cdr3_aa: CASSKGLAANEQYF; cdr3_nt: TGTGCCAGCAGTAAGGGACTAGCGGCGAATGAGCAGTACTTC; j_call: TRBJ2-7; d_call: TRBD2; clone_size: many; v_call: TRBV6-2/TRBV6-3